One and the same sample provided the 13 T cell receptor beta chains below, sequenced in a study of blood T cell repertoires in COVID-19. TCRdb's table, derived via immunoSEQ multiplex PCR, lists solely in-frame clones and lacks some. The profile covers roughly 290,000 clones, with 85% to 90% appearing a single time and about 0.8% taken by the ten largest. Sequenced material: peripheral blood. Every receptor here comes from a young man with acute or convalescent COVID-19.

The chain carries TRBV7-6 and TRBJ2-2; TRBD2 agrees at 7 bases. The CDR3 runs to 15 residues. The V segment lost 3 bases and the J segment 5 bases; nucleotides outside the gene matches: 6. Germline V gene data show CDR1 as SGHVS and CDR2 as FNYEAQ. In nucleotides, the CDR3 is TGTGCCAGCAGCTTTGGCGGGAGTGGTACCGGGGAGCTGTTTTTT. Protein sequence: CASSFGGSGTGELFF.

This chain links TRBV28 with TRBJ1-1; D call uncertain. Trimming removed 0 bases from V and 0 bases from J, with 8 bases in between. Germline CDR1 reads MDHEN; CDR2 reads SYDVKM. CDR3 size: 15 residues. This chain's CDR3 is CASSLWAELNTEAFF. As DNA, the CDR3 is TGTGCCAGCAGTTTATGGGCAGAATTGAACACTGAAGCTTTCTTT.

The V call is TRBV9, the J call TRBJ2-2, with 9 bases lining up with TRBD2. J lost 6 bases, V lost 0 bases, and 6 bases had no gene match. The CDR3 covers 16 residues. Germline CDR1 SGDLS, CDR2 YYNGEE. CDR3 region: CASSVESSGSSGELFF. CDR3 nucleotide sequence: TGTGCCAGCAGCGTAGAGAGTAGCGGGAGTTCCGGGGAGCTGTTTTTT.

The chain couples TRBV24-1 to TRBJ2-1, with 9 bases fitting TRBD1. Germline V CDR1 and CDR2: KGHDR, SFDVKD. The CDR3 covers 15 residues. Trimming removed 3 bases from V and 6 bases from J; junction bases left unmatched: 5. The CDR3 protein is CATSDAPGQGNEQFF. CDR3 sequence (DNA): TGTGCCACCAGTGATGCCCCGGGACAGGGCAATGAGCAGTTCTTC.

This clone was seen just once. The chain uses TRBV19 and TRBJ1-1; tentative D call: TRBD1 (6 bases). The germline V and J ends were trimmed by 9 bases and 1 base, with 12 bases remaining between them. This CDR3 has 13 amino acids. The germline V gene encodes CDR1 LNHDA and CDR2 SQIVND (reference sequence). The CDR3 bases are TGTGCCAGCTTCGGGACATCGAACACTGAAGCTTTCTTT. This encodes CASFGTSNTEAFF.

This clone was picked up one time. CDR3 amino acids: CASRGTGRITGELFF. As DNA, the CDR3 is TGTGCCAGCAGGGGGACAGGGAGGATAACCGGGGAGCTGTTTTTT. This chain joins TRBV2 and TRBJ2-2, with TRBD1 identical over 9 bases. The V and J ends lost 6 bases and 5 bases, in that order; junction bases with no gene match: 7. Germline V gives CDR1 SNHLY, CDR2 FYNNEI. The CDR3 length is 15 residues. Full variable domain (rest looked up from reference TRBV2 and TRBJ2-2): EPEVTQTPSHQVTQMGQEVILRCVPISNHLYFYWYRQILGQKVEFLVSFYNNEISEKSEIFDDQFSVERPDGSNFTLKIRSTKLEDSAMYFCASRGTGRITGELFFGEGSRLTVL.

In its sample, this clone was seen a few times. The gene calls are TRBV29-1 and TRBJ2-1; D possibly corresponds to TRBD2 (7 bases). CDR3 length: 12 residues. Germline CDR1 and CDR2: SQVTM and ANQGSEA. V lost 7 bases and J lost 9, with 16 bases in between. This chain's CDR3 is CSDLRGASEQFF. CDR3 bases: TGCAGCGACCTCCGGGGGGCAAGTGAGCAGTTCTTC.

This chain connects TRBV10-1 to TRBJ2-5; TRBD2 is a possible D gene (5 bases). The ends were cut back, 5 bases at V and 5 bases at J, with 21 bases in the middle. Germline CDR1 is WNHNN and CDR2 is SYGVQD (reference sequence). This CDR3 has 16 amino acids. CDR3 residues: CASSRRIDSAGETQYF. Here the CDR3 DNA reads TGCGCCAGCAGTAGGAGGATCGACTCCGCCGGGGAGACCCAGTACTTC.

This clone showed up just once. V usage is TRBV6-1 and J usage is TRBJ2-7, with D possibly being TRBD1 (5 bases). This CDR3 has 13 residues. Trimming pared 2 bases from V and 7 bases from J, leaving 12 bases between. Germline-derived CDR1 and CDR2 are MNHNS and SASEGT. CDR3 sequence: CASSERGLGEQYF. In DNA form, the CDR3 reads TGTGCCAGCAGTGAAAGGGGTTTAGGGGAGCAGTACTTC.

This clone was seen just once. The CDR3 reads CASSLGHRGLYEQYF. CDR3 DNA: TGTGCCAGCTCCCTTGGGCACAGGGGGCTTTACGAGCAGTACTTC. This chain uses TRBV3-1 (or the pseudogene TRBV3-2) with TRBJ2-7; 9 bases match TRBD1. Germline CDR1 and CDR2: LGHDT and YNNKEL (reference sequence). V was clipped by 8 bases and J by 4 bases; unmatched bases: 12. CDR3 length: 15 residues.

The chain has TRBV18 and TRBJ1-1, with D possibly TRBD1 on 6 matching bases. CDR1 is KGHSH, CDR2 LQKENI, per germline. Trimming shortened V by 1 base and J by 2 bases, and 11 bases separated the two germline ends. This CDR3 is built from 15 residues. CDR3 amino acids: CASSPRQGSNTEAFF. CDR3 bases: TGTGCCAGCTCACCACGGCAGGGGTCTAACACTGAAGCTTTCTTT.

The chain links TRBV11-2 to TRBJ2-6; unclear D gene. Germline-derived CDR1 and CDR2 are SGHAT and FQNNGV. V was pared by 1 base and J by 2 bases, with 3 bases between. The CDR3 spans 14 residues. The CDR3 DNA sequence: TGTGCCAGCAGCTTAGTAGCTGGGGCCAACGTCCTGACTTTC. Its protein product is CASSLVAGANVLTF.

The gene calls are TRBV5-1 and TRBJ2-2; 8 positions agree with TRBD2. Germline loops: CDR1 SGHRS, CDR2 YFSETQ. The CDR3 runs to 15 residues. Germline trimming cut 4 bases from V and 3 bases from J; bases unmatched to any gene: 5. CDR3 sequence reads: CASSLGRGYTGELFF. In DNA form, the CDR3 reads TGCGCCAGCAGCCTCGGGAGGGGGTACACCGGGGAGCTGTTTTTT.